The rows below give T cell receptor beta chains drawn from one sample of a study of neurological immune-mediated disorders. TCRdb used MiXCR to reprocess the 5' RACE reads, holding one entry per CDR3 protein. The sample holds more than 50,000 distinct CDR3 sequences, under 3.5% seen once. Sequencing input: PBMCs. These receptors all come from a woman aged 60-75 years with multiple sclerosis. Both conserved end residues are part of each CDR3. A D gene is named only where the DNA matches it firmly. Clone size, where shown, is once, few, many, or a class for clones that have expanded.

D gene,V gene,clone size,J gene,CDR3 protein,CDR3 DNA
.,TRBV5-1,many,TRBJ1-2,CASSSMTGDYGYTF,TGCGCCAGCAGCTCCATGACAGGCGACTATGGCTACACCTTC
.,TRBV29-1,many,TRBJ2-3,CSASSSRTNTDTQYF,TGCAGCGCCTCCTCCTCGCGGACCAACACAGATACGCAGTATTTT
TRBD1,TRBV5-5,many,TRBJ2-7,CASRPRDREPYEQYF,TGTGCCAGCAGGCCCCGGGACAGGGAACCCTACGAGCAGTACTTC
TRBD1,TRBV28,many,TRBJ1-1,CASSPFPGTGRTEAFF,TGTGCCAGCAGTCCCTTTCCAGGGACAGGGAGGACTGAAGCTTTCTTT
TRBD2,TRBV6-1,many,TRBJ2-3,CASSALLAGRTDTQYF,TGTGCCAGCAGTGCCCTCCTAGCGGGGCGCACAGATACGCAGTATTTT
.,TRBV5-5,many,TRBJ2-2,CASSRTSGGRTGELFF,TGTGCCAGCAGCCGGACTTCGGGTGGGCGCACCGGGGAGCTGTTTTTT
.,TRBV5-1,many,TRBJ1-1,CASSLWGANTEAFF,TGCGCCAGCAGCTTGTGGGGGGCAAACACTGAAGCTTTCTTT
.,TRBV6-4,many,TRBJ1-2,CASSDPPYGYTF,TGTGCCAGCAGTGACCCCCCCTATGGCTACACCTTC
.,TRBV19,many,TRBJ1-6,CASSTGTNSPLHF,TGTGCCAGTAGTACGGGTACTAATTCACCCCTCCACTTT
TRBD2,TRBV3-1,many,TRBJ2-7,CASSWTSGAYEQYF,TGTGCCAGCAGCTGGACTAGCGGGGCCTACGAGCAGTACTTC
.,TRBV10-3,many,TRBJ1-4,CAIKQDRFGATNEKLFF,TGTGCCATCAAACAGGACAGATTTGGAGCGACTAATGAAAAACTGTTTTTT
TRBD2,TRBV12-3/TRBV12-4,many,TRBJ2-2,CASSLGLAGEVGELFF,TGTGCCAGCAGTTTAGGACTAGCGGGAGAGGTCGGGGAGCTGTTTTTT
.,TRBV7-2,many,TRBJ2-7,CASSLSGADSYEQYF,TGTGCCAGCAGCTTATCTGGGGCGGACTCCTACGAGCAGTACTTC
.,TRBV14,many,TRBJ2-5,CASSQDHAETQYF,TGTGCCAGCAGCCAAGATCATGCAGAGACCCAGTACTTC
.,TRBV7-2,many,TRBJ2-1,CASSPARTSSYNEQFF,TGTGCCAGCAGCCCGGCCAGGACGAGCTCCTACAATGAGCAGTTCTTC
.,TRBV29-1,many,TRBJ2-5,CSVEAEPGRFQETQYF,TGCAGCGTTGAAGCAGAACCAGGGAGGTTTCAAGAGACCCAGTACTTC
TRBD2,TRBV6-5,many,TRBJ2-7,CASSSQGTSGRAITHEQYF,TGTGCCAGCAGTTCCCAAGGGACTAGCGGGAGGGCCATAACCCACGAGCAGTACTTC
.,TRBV9,many,TRBJ1-6,CASSEVVNSPLHF,TGTGCCAGCAGCGAGGTAGTAAATTCACCCCTCCACTTT
.,TRBV20-1,many,TRBJ1-3,CSARQDASGNTIYF,TGCAGTGCTAGACAGGATGCCTCTGGAAACACCATATATTTT
TRBD2,TRBV28,many,TRBJ2-1,CASSPNLGTSGRARNEQFF,TGTGCCAGCAGCCCAAACCTCGGGACTAGCGGGAGGGCCAGGAATGAGCAGTTCTTC
TRBD2,TRBV20-1,many,TRBJ2-3,CSAKAGASTDTQYF,TGCAGTGCTAAAGCGGGGGCTAGCACAGATACGCAGTATTTT
.,TRBV6-1,few,TRBJ2-7,CASSEAGLSYEQYF,TGTGCCAGCAGTGAGGCAGGCCTCTCCTACGAGCAGTACTTC
TRBD2,TRBV20-1,many,TRBJ2-1,CSAVPLRTSASNEQFF,TGCAGTGCTGTACCCCTAAGGACTAGCGCGTCTAATGAGCAGTTCTTC
.,TRBV3-1,many,TRBJ1-1,CASSSTLDTEAFF,TGTGCCAGCAGCTCAACCTTGGACACTGAAGCTTTCTTT
.,TRBV5-8,.,TRBJ2-2,CASTHAARDTGELFF,TGTGCCAGCACCCACGCAGCCAGGGACACCGGGGAGCTGTTTTTT
.,TRBV18,many,TRBJ1-1,CASSPGTEASEAFF,TGTGCCAGCTCACCAGGAACAGAGGCCAGTGAAGCTTTCTTT
.,TRBV7-2,many,TRBJ1-6,CASSFHGSSPLHF,TGTGCCAGCAGCTTTCACGGAAGCTCACCCCTCCACTTT
TRBD1,TRBV28,many,TRBJ1-2,CASSLRTGYGYTF,TGTGCCAGCAGTTTGCGGACAGGGTATGGCTACACCTTC
.,TRBV6-2/TRBV6-3,many,TRBJ1-6,CASSQDDNSPLHF,TGTGCCAGCAGCCAGGACGACAATTCACCCCTCCACTTT
.,TRBV19,.,TRBJ1-2,CASSILDNYGYTF,TGTGCCAGTAGTATTCTGGACAACTATGGCTACACCTTC
TRBD2,TRBV27,many,TRBJ2-3,CASSLYRGGPSTDTQYF,TGTGCCAGCAGTTTATATCGGGGAGGGCCTAGCACAGATACGCAGTATTTT
.,TRBV20-1,few,TRBJ2-1,CSAPIRGTGDEQFF,TGCAGTGCCCCAATACGGGGGACCGGGGATGAGCAGTTCTTC
TRBD2,TRBV20-1,many,TRBJ2-5,CSAHLISGSRETQYF,TGCAGTGCTCATCTCATTAGCGGGAGTAGAGAGACCCAGTACTTC
.,TRBV18,.,TRBJ1-2,CATGASNYGYTF,TGTGCCACGGGAGCCTCTAACTATGGCTACACCTTC
.,TRBV7-2,many,TRBJ2-7,CASSLAGFQAYEQYF,TGTGCCAGCAGCTTAGCTGGGTTCCAGGCCTACGAGCAGTACTTC
.,TRBV20-1,many,TRBJ2-1,CSAPLRSSYNEQFF,TGCAGTGCTCCCCTCAGGAGCTCCTACAATGAGCAGTTCTTC
TRBD1,TRBV28,many,TRBJ2-1,CAAKTGGDEQFF,TGTGCCGCAAAGACAGGGGGCGATGAGCAGTTCTTC
.,TRBV12-3/TRBV12-4,many,TRBJ1-1,CASSTSLNTEAFF,TGTGCCAGCAGCACATCATTGAACACTGAAGCTTTCTTT
.,TRBV20-1,many,TRBJ2-7,CSARTNYEQYF,TGCAGTGCTAGAACCAATTACGAGCAGTACTTC
TRBD2,TRBV7-2,many,TRBJ2-7,CASSFDLAGGQRGEQYF,TGTGCCAGCAGCTTCGATCTAGCGGGAGGGCAGCGCGGCGAGCAGTACTTC
TRBD1,TRBV28,many,TRBJ2-5,CASSPPGQVLVTQYF,TGTGCCAGCAGTCCCCCGGGACAGGTGTTGGTGACCCAGTACTTC
TRBD2,TRBV12-3/TRBV12-4,many,TRBJ2-3,CASSPLNAAGGLTDTQYF,TGTGCCAGCAGCCCGCTTAATGCCGCGGGGGGTCTCACAGATACGCAGTATTTT
.,TRBV5-1,many,TRBJ2-5,CASSLGQVGETQYF,TGCGCCAGCAGCTTGGGTCAGGTGGGAGAGACCCAGTACTTC
TRBD2,TRBV6-4,many,TRBJ2-3,CASSDGLAGGLDTQYF,TGTGCCAGCAGTGATGGGCTAGCGGGAGGATTAGATACGCAGTATTTT
.,TRBV5-5,few,TRBJ1-5,CASSWTVGQPQHF,TGTGCCAGCAGCTGGACAGTAGGTCAGCCCCAGCATTTT
.,TRBV5-1,medium-sized,TRBJ1-1,CASSLGSSRNTEAFF,TGCGCCAGCAGCTTGGGCAGCTCACGGAACACTGAAGCTTTCTTT
.,TRBV3-1,many,TRBJ2-5,CASLHSWGETQYF,TGTGCCAGCCTCCATTCTTGGGGAGAGACCCAGTACTTC
TRBD2,TRBV4-1,many,TRBJ2-2,CASSQDRGANTGELFF,TGCGCCAGCAGCCAAGACCGGGGGGCGAACACCGGGGAGCTGTTTTTT
.,TRBV7-8,many,TRBJ1-1,CASSRQELNTEAFF,TGTGCCAGCAGCCGTCAGGAGTTGAACACTGAAGCTTTCTTT
TRBD1,TRBV20-1,many,TRBJ1-6,CSAQTGSPLHF,TGCAGTGCGCAGACAGGGTCACCCCTCCACTTT
.,TRBV10-3,many,TRBJ2-7,CAICAGITYEQYF,TGTGCCATCTGTGCAGGGATAACCTACGAGCAGTACTTC
TRBD1,TRBV29-1,many,TRBJ1-2,CSVGDRAPSGYTF,TGCAGCGTTGGGGACAGGGCCCCCTCTGGCTACACCTTC
.,TRBV20-1,many,TRBJ2-7,CSGQDRPYEQYF,TGCAGTGGACAGGACCGGCCCTACGAGCAGTACTTC
TRBD1,TRBV3-1,many,TRBJ2-3,CASSQDQFGGQDTDTQYF,TGTGCCAGCAGCCAAGATCAATTCGGGGGACAGGACACAGATACGCAGTATTTT
.,TRBV29-1,many,TRBJ2-7,CSVQDAVEQYF,TGCAGCGTCCAGGATGCAGTCGAGCAGTACTTC
TRBD1,TRBV20-1,many,TRBJ2-1,CSATRQGAGNEQFF,TGCAGTGCAACCCGACAGGGGGCGGGGAATGAGCAGTTCTTC
TRBD2,TRBV12-3/TRBV12-4,many,TRBJ2-3,CASTPQLAISDTQYF,TGTGCCAGCACCCCCCAACTAGCGATTTCAGATACGCAGTATTTT
.,TRBV3-1,many,TRBJ2-1,CASSQEGRNEQFF,TGTGCCAGCAGCCAAGAGGGCCGCAATGAGCAGTTCTTC
.,TRBV20-1,many,TRBJ1-6,CSARGASSPLHF,TGCAGTGCTAGAGGGGCGAGTTCACCCCTCCACTTT
.,TRBV24-1,many,TRBJ2-5,CATNTRRGRETQYF,TGTGCCACCAACACGAGGAGGGGACGGGAGACCCAGTACTTC